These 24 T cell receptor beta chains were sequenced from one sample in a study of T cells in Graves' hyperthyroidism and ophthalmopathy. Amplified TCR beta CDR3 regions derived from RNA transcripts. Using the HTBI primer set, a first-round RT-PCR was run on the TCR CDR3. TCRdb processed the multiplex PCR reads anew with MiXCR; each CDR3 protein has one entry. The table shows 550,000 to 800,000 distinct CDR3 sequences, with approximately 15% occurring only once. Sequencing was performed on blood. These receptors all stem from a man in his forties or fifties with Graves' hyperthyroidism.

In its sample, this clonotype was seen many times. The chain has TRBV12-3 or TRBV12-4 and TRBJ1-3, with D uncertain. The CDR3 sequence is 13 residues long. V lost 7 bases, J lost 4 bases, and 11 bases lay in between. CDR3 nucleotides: TGTGCCAGCACCGCGGCACAAGGAAACACCATATATTTT. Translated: CASTAAQGNTIYF.

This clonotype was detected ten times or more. CDR3 sequence (DNA): TGTGCCAGCAGCTTACGGGTAACCGTGAACACTGAAGCTTTCTTT. Its protein is CASSLRVTVNTEAFF. The chain joins TRBV5-5 to TRBJ1-1; D not resolved. Trimming pared 2 bases from V and 0 bases from J, leaving 11 bases between. The germline CDR1 and CDR2 sequences are SGHKS and YYEKEE (reference sequence). This CDR3 spans 15 amino acids. The whole variable domain, filled in from reference TRBV5-5 and TRBJ1-1, reads DAGVTQSPTHLIKTRGQQVTLRCSPISGHKSVSWYQQVLGQGPQFIFQYYEKEERGRGNFPDRFSARQFPNYSSELNVNALLLGDSALYLCASSLRVTVNTEAFFGQGTRLTVV.

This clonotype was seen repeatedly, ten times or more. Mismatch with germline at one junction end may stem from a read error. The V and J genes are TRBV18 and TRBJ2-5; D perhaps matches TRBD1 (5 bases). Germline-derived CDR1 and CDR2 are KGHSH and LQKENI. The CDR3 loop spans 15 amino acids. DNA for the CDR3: TGTGCCAGCTCCCCACGACAGCACGACCAAGAGACCCAGTACTTC. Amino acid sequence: CASSPRQHDQETQYF.

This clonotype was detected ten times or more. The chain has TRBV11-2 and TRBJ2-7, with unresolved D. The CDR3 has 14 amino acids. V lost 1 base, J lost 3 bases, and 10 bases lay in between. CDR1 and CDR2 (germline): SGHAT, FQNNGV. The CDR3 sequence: CASSLGQSIYEQYF. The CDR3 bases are TGTGCCAGCAGCTTAGGTCAGTCAATCTACGAGCAGTACTTC.

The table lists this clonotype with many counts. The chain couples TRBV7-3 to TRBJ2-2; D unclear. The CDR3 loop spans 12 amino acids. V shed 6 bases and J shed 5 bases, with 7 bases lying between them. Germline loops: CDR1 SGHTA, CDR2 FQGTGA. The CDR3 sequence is CASSIVTGELFF. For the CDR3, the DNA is TGTGCCAGCAGTATAGTAACCGGGGAGCTGTTTTTT.

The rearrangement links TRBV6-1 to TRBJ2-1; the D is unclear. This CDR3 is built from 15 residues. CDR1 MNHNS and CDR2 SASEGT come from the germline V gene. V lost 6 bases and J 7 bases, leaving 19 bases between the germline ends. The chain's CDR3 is CASSPWELYSNEQFF. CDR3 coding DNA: TGTGCCAGCAGCCCCTGGGAACTTTATTCGAATGAGCAGTTCTTC.

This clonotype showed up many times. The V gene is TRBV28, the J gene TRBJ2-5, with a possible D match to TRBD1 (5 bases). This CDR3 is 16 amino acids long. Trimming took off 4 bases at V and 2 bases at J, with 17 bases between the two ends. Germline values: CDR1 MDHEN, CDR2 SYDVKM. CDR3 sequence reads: CASSSLKTVIQETQYF. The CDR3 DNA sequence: TGTGCCAGCAGTTCACTAAAGACAGTTATACAAGAGACCCAGTACTTC.

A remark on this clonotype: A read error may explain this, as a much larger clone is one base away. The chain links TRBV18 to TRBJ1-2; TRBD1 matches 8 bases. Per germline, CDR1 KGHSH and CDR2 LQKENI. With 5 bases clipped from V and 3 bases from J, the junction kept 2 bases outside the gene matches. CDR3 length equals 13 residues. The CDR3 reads CASSATGDYGYTF. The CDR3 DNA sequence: TGTGCCAGCTCAGCGACAGGGGACTATGGCTACACCTTC.

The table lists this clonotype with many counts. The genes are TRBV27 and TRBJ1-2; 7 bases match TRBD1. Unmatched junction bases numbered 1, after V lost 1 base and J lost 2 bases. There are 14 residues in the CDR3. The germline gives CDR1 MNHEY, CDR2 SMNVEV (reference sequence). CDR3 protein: CASSLFRGNYGYTF. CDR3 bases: TGTGCCAGCAGTTTATTCAGGGGGAACTATGGCTACACCTTC.

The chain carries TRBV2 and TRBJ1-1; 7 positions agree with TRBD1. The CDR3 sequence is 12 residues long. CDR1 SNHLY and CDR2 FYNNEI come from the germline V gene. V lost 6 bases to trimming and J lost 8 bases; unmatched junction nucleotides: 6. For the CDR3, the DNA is TGTGCCAGCAGCCCCTCGGGACAGGAAGCTTTCTTT. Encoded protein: CASSPSGQEAFF.

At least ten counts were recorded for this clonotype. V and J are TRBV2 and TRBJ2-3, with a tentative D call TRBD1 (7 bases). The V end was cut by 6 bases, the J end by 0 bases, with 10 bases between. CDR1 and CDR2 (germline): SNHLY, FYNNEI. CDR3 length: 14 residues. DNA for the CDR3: TGTGCCAGCAGGACAGGGACTAGCACAGATACGCAGTATTTT. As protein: CASRTGTSTDTQYF.

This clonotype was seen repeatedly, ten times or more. The CDR3 protein is CASNSAGGPQETQYF. Written as DNA, the CDR3 is TGTGCCAGCAACTCAGCGGGAGGGCCTCAAGAGACCCAGTACTTC. The V gene is TRBV28, the J gene TRBJ2-5; TRBD2 matches at 10 bases. Per the germline V gene, CDR1 is MDHEN and CDR2 is SYDVKM. After removal of 7 bases from V and 2 bases from J, the junction contained 7 bases not matched to a gene. The CDR3 totals 15 residues. The complete variable domain, with remaining parts taken from reference TRBV28 and TRBJ2-5, reads DVKVTQSSRYLVKRTGEKVFLECVQDMDHENMFWYRQDPGLGLRLIYFSYDVKMKEKGDIPEGYSVSREKKERFSLILESASTNQTSMYLCASNSAGGPQETQYFGPGTRLLVL.

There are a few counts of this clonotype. The CDR3 loop is CASSGRNGRAYEQYF. The CDR3 DNA reads TGTGCCAGCAGCGGGCGTAACGGTAGGGCCTACGAGCAGTACTTC. This chain connects TRBV7-2 to TRBJ2-7; D call uncertain. V was clipped by 5 bases and J by 2 bases, with 16 bases between them. CDR1 and CDR2 (germline): SGHTA, FQGNSA. The CDR3 spans 15 residues.

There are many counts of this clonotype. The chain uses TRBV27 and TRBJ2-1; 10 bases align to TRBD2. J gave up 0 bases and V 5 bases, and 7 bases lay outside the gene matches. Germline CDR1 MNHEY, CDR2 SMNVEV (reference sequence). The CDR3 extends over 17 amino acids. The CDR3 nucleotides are TGTGCCAGCAGTGCCATACTAGCGGGAAGCTCCTACAATGAGCAGTTCTTC. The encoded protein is CASSAILAGSSYNEQFF.

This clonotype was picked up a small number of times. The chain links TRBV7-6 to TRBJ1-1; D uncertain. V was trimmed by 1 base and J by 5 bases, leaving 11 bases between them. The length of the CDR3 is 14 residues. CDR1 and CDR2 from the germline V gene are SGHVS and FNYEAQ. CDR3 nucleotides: TGTGCCAGCAGCTTAGGACGACCGGGGACTGAAGCTTTCTTT. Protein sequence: CASSLGRPGTEAFF.

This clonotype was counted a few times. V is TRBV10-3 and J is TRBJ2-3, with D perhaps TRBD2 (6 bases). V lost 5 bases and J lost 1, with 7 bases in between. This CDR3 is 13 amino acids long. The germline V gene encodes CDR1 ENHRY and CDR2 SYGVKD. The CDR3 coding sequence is TGTGCCATCAGTACTAGCCGCACAGATACGCAGTATTTT. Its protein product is CAISTSRTDTQYF.

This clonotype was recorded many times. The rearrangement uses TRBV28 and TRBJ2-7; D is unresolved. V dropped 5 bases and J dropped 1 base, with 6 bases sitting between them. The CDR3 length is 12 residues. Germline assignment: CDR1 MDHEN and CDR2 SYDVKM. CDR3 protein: CASSLESYEQYF. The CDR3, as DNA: TGTGCCAGCAGTCTGGAGTCCTACGAGCAGTACTTC.

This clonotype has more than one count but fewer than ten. The CDR3 region has the DNA TGTGCCAGCACTGAGAAAGGGGGGAGAAATCAGCCCCAGCATTTT. It is translated as CASTEKGGRNQPQHF. The rearrangement uses TRBV6-2 or TRBV6-3 and TRBJ1-5; tentative D call: TRBD1 (6 bases). V was cut by 7 bases and J by 4 bases, with 17 bases left in between. Germline assignment: CDR1 MNHEY and CDR2 SVGEGT. The CDR3 spans 15 residues.

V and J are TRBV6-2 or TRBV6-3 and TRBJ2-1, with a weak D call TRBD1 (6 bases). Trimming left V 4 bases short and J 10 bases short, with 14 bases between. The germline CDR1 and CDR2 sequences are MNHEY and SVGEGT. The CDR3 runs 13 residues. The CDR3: CASSSTGSREQFF. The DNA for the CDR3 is TGTGCCAGCAGTTCCACAGGGTCGAGAGAGCAGTTCTTC.

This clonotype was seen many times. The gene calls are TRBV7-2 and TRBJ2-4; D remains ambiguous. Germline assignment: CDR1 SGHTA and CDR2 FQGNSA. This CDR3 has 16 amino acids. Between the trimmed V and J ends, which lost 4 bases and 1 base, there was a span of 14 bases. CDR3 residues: CASSSSGPLAKNIQYF. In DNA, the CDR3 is TGTGCCAGCAGCTCTTCGGGCCCTCTTGCCAAAAACATTCAGTACTTC.

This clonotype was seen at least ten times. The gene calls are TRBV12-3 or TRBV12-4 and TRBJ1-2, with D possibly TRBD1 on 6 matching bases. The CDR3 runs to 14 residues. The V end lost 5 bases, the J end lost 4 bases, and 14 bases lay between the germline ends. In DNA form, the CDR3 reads TGTGCCAGCAGTGAAGACAGGTCTGGCTATGGCTACACCTTC. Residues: CASSEDRSGYGYTF.

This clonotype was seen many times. DNA of the CDR3: TGTGCCAGCAGACCCCTAGGGGAGGTCGCGACTAGCACAGATACGCAGTATTTT. As protein: CASRPLGEVATSTDTQYF. V usage is TRBV28 and J usage is TRBJ2-3; the D gene is possibly TRBD2 (6 bases). The germline V gene has CDR1 MDHEN and CDR2 SYDVKM. Trimming pared 6 bases from V and 0 bases from J, leaving 22 bases between. This CDR3 is 18 amino acids long.

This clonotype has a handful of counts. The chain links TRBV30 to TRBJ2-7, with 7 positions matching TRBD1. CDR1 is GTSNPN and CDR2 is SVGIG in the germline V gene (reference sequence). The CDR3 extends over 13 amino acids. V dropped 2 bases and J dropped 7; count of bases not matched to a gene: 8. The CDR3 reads CAWSPGDSPEQYF. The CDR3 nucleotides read TGTGCCTGGAGTCCAGGGGACAGCCCGGAGCAGTACTTC.

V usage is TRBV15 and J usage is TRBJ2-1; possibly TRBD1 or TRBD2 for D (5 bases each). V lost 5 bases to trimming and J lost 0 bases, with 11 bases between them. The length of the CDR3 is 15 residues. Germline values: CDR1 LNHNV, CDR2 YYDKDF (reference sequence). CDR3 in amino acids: CATSPARGSYNEQFF. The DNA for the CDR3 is TGTGCCACCAGCCCCGCGAGGGGCTCCTACAATGAGCAGTTCTTC.